The 15 T cell receptor delta chains given below trace back to one sample, sequenced in a study of γδ T cells in repeated Plasmodium falciparum infection. TCRdb ran CATT on the multiplex PCR reads. Counted here are tens of thousands of delta-chain clones, over 0.75% occurring once; the ten biggest clones make up more than 9%. Gammadelta T cells were flow-sorted from PBMC into Vgamma9/Vdelta2+ and Vdelta2-negative populations for bulk analysis. The sample was gamma-delta T cells from blood. Source of these receptors: a pool of human donors (malaria-infected and uninfected, not separated).

Regarding this clone: A far larger clone is only one base removed, so a read error is likely. Other DNA sequences of this sample code for an identical CDR3. This chain links TRDV1 with TRDJ1, with unresolved D. Between the trimmed V and J ends, which lost 6 bases and 0 bases, there was a span of 23 bases. The CDR3 covers 18 residues. The germline V gene encodes CDR1 TSWWSYY and CDR2 QGS. Here the CDR3 reads CALGEVYPRESYTDKLIF. The CDR3 DNA sequence: TGTGCTCTTGGTGAAGTGTACCCGCGGGAATCGTACACCGATAAACTCATCTTT.

The table lists this clone with many counts. The protein recorded in TCRdb matches a much larger clone and deviates from this DNA's translation at residue 9, suggesting a read error; the protein here is obtained by translating the DNA. The genes are TRDV2 and TRDJ1; TRDD3 matches 9 bases. The J gene comes from matching the DNA to germline here; TCRdb lacks it. J lost 1 base, V lost 0 bases, and 14 bases had no gene match. The CDR3 runs 19 residues. Germline loops: CDR1 GEAIGNYY, CDR2 EKD. CDR3 in DNA: TGTGCCTGTGACACCGTCATGGGGGCTGGGGGATTCGCCACCGATAAACTCATCTTT. Translating gives CACDTVMGAGGFATDKLIF.

Comment on this clone: The TCRdb protein, from a much larger clone, departs from this DNA's translation at residue 5, likely by read error; the protein shown derives from the DNA. The CDR3 reads CACDSAMLGDSSTDKLIF. CDR3 sequence (DNA): TGTGCCTGTGACTCCGCTATGCTGGGGGATAGTAGCACCGATAAACTCATCTTT. The chain has TRDV2 and TRDJ1; 10 nucleotides line up with TRDD3. The CDR3 consists of 18 residues. Germline V lookup: CDR1 GEAIGNYY, CDR2 EKD. V lost 3 bases to trimming and J lost 1 base; unmatched junction nucleotides: 13.

About this clone itself: It differs at one base from a far larger clone, so likely a read error. Other DNA sequences from this sample encode an identical CDR3 as well. The chain recombines TRDV2 with TRDJ1; no firm D call. The J gene, left out of TCRdb, was set here by checking the DNA against germline. Trimming took 7 bases from V and 0 from J, leaving 20 bases between them. Germline values: CDR1 GEAIGNYY, CDR2 EKD. The CDR3 totals 16 residues. The CDR3: CACDPLESGYTDKLIF. The CDR3 region has the DNA TGTGCCTGCGACCCCCTGGAGAGCGGATACACCGATAAACTCATCTTT.

There are a few counts of this clone. This probably arose from a read error, given a far larger clone one base away. Distinct nucleotide sequences in the sample also encode this CDR3. This chain joins TRDV2 and TRDJ1; 8 nucleotides align to TRDD3. TCRdb leaves out the J gene; it was filled in here by matching the DNA to germline. V lost 0 bases to trimming and J lost 1 base; unmatched junction nucleotides: 12. The CDR3 length is 18 residues. Germline V gene data show CDR1 as GEAIGNYY and CDR2 as EKD. CDR3 sequence reads: CACDTVTGGHRLTDKLIF. The CDR3 coding sequence is TGTGCCTGTGACACCGTTACTGGGGGTCATCGACTCACCGATAAACTCATCTTT.

This clone was detected a few times. For this DNA, TCRdb reports the protein of a much larger clone, which diverges at residue 8, most likely from a read error; the protein presented here is translated directly from the DNA. The chain couples TRDV2 to TRDJ1; 8 bases map to TRDD3. In the absence of a J gene in TCRdb, the DNA was matched to germline to assign it here. Germline lookup yields CDR1 GEAIGNYY and CDR2 EKD. The V gene end was trimmed by 3 bases and the J gene end by 0 bases; junction bases not matched to a gene: 17. The CDR3 contains 19 residues. The CDR3 sequence: CACDPVLRDTPLYTDKLIF. The CDR3 coding sequence is TGTGCCTGTGACCCTGTACTGAGGGATACGCCTTTGTACACCGATAAACTCATCTTT.

As concerns this clone: One base separates it from a far larger clone, so it is likely a read error. The genes are TRDV2 and TRDJ1, with a possible D match to TRDD3 (6 bases). The J gene comes from matching the DNA to germline here; TCRdb lacks it. CDR1 and CDR2 (germline): GEAIGNYY, EKD. This CDR3 has 17 amino acids. CDR3 region: CACDTVGAGQYTDKLIF. The CDR3 DNA follows: TGCGCCTGTGACACCGTGGGGGCCGGACAGTACACCGATAAACTCATCTTT.

Details on this clone: A far larger clone is off by one base, so a read error is likely. The sample has other DNA sequences that encode this CDR3 too. The chain joins TRDV2 to TRDJ1; 13 positions match TRDD3. The J gene, absent from TCRdb, was called here by matching the DNA to germline. Trimming removed 0 bases from V and 4 bases from J; junction bases left unmatched: 10. CDR1 GEAIGNYY and CDR2 EKD come from the germline V gene. The CDR3 is 18 residues long. The CDR3 sequence: CACDTLLGDTRRGDKLIF. The CDR3 coding sequence is TGTGCCTGTGACACCTTACTGGGGGATACGCGACGTGGCGATAAACTCATCTTT.

About this clone itself: The protein in TCRdb stems from a much larger clone and differs at residue 15 from this DNA's translation, likely a read error; here the protein is translated from the DNA. The CDR3 bases are TGTGCTCTTGGGGTCGCGAGGATGTGGGGGATACCAGAGGGACAACTCATCTTT. Residues: CALGVARMWGIPEGQLIF. This chain connects TRDV1 to TRDJ1; 10 bases align to TRDD3. Germline lookup yields CDR1 TSWWSYY and CDR2 QGS. This CDR3 has 18 amino acids. Trimming cost V 4 bases and J 9 bases; bases outside gene matches: 20.

Notes on this clone: The protein recorded in TCRdb matches a much larger clone and deviates from this DNA's translation at residue 4, suggesting a read error; the protein here is obtained by translating the DNA. CDR3 sequence reads: CACVPIRRRAQLFF. DNA for the CDR3: TGTGCCTGTGTCCCAATACGGAGAAGAGCACAACTCTTCTTT. The chain recombines TRDV2 with TRDJ2, with TRDD3 as a possible D gene (5 bases). The J gene is absent in TCRdb and was assigned here via DNA matching to germline. The V gene's germline CDR1 is GEAIGNYY and CDR2 EKD. V gave up 5 bases and J gave up 7 bases, with 16 bases separating them. This CDR3 region has 14 residues.

Worth noting for this clone: A read error is the likely source, as a far larger clone sits one nucleotide away. Other DNA sequences in this specimen translate into the identical CDR3. The CDR3 here is CALGARSTPSLLEWGKVGTDKLIF. The CDR3 DNA is TGTGCTCTTGGGGCCAGATCCACGCCCTCGCTCCTGGAATGGGGGAAGGTAGGGACCGATAAACTCATCTTT. The rearrangement links TRDV1 to TRDJ1, with 7 bases identical to TRDD3. In the absence of a J gene in TCRdb, the DNA was matched to germline to assign it here. Germline CDR1 reads TSWWSYY; CDR2 reads QGS. The CDR3 covers 24 residues. V lost 4 bases, J lost 2 bases, and 34 bases stayed unmatched.

Regarding this clone: This DNA translates differently at residue 3 from the TCRdb protein, which is that of a much larger clone; a read error is likely, and the protein shown is the DNA's own translation. The rearrangement uses TRDV1 and TRDJ1; 9 bases map to TRDD2. The CDR3 has 21 residues. Germline values: CDR1 TSWWSYY, CDR2 QGS. For the CDR3, the DNA is TGTGCTCCTGGGGAACTCACCTTCCTACTAATGGGGGGAGCCTACACCGATAAACTCATCTTT. Protein product: CAPGELTFLLMGGAYTDKLIF.

This clone was counted many times. With only one base between it and a far larger clone, this is likely a read error. This CDR3 is also generated by other DNA sequences in the sample. This chain connects TRDV1 to TRDJ1; the match to TRDD3 covers 8 bases. Assignment of the J gene here rests on matching the DNA to germline, because TCRdb gives none. Germline assignment: CDR1 TSWWSYY and CDR2 QGS. With 0 bases clipped from V and 2 bases from J, the junction kept 11 bases outside the gene matches. The CDR3 is 18 amino acids. The CDR3 DNA reads TGTGCTCTTGGGGAACTCTGGGGGACCCGCTACGGAACCGATAAACTCATCTTT. It encodes CALGELWGTRYGTDKLIF.

This clone was recorded at least ten times. TCRdb assigns this DNA the protein of a much larger clone, which departs from its translation at residue 12; this likely reflects a read error, and the protein shown comes from translating the DNA. This chain connects TRDV2 to TRDJ1; 13 bases are shared with TRDD3. The germline CDR1 and CDR2 sequences are GEAIGNYY and EKD. Germline trimming cut 1 base from V and 1 base from J; bases unmatched to any gene: 8. The CDR3 contains 18 residues. This chain's CDR3 is CACDTVLGDTSITDKLIF. Written as DNA, the CDR3 is TGTGCCTGTGACACAGTACTGGGGGATACGTCCATCACCGATAAACTCATCTTT.

In the case of this clone: TCRdb pairs this DNA with a much larger clone's protein that differs at residue 10, likely a read error; the protein shown was translated from the DNA. The V gene is TRDV2, the J gene TRDJ1; tentative D call: TRDD3 (5 bases). The J gene is absent in TCRdb and was assigned here via DNA matching to germline. Germline-derived CDR1 and CDR2 are GEAIGNYY and EKD. Deletions cut 1 base from V and 1 base from J, with 21 bases between. The CDR3 loop spans 18 amino acids. The CDR3 reads CACDTVPQVRGGTDKLIF. DNA for the CDR3: TGTGCCTGTGACACGGTCCCGCAGGTTAGGGGGGGCACCGATAAACTCATCTTT.